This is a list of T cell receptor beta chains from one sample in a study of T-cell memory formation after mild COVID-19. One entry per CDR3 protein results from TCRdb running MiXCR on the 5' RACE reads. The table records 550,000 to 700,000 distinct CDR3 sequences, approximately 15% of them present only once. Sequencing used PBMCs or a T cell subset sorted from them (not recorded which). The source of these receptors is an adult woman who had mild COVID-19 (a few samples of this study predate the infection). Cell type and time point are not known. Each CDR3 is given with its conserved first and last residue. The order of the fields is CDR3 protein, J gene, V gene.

cdr3_aa: CASNIPEAFF; j_call: TRBJ1-1; v_call: TRBV7-9
cdr3_aa: CASSPVTGEYGYTF; j_call: TRBJ1-2; v_call: TRBV4-1
cdr3_aa: CASSLGSQPQHF; j_call: TRBJ1-5; v_call: TRBV7-9
cdr3_aa: CASSLTVTGVEAEAFF; j_call: TRBJ1-1; v_call: TRBV6-5
cdr3_aa: CASSPRQGVTEAFF; j_call: TRBJ1-1; v_call: TRBV18
cdr3_aa: CASSFGQGVYGYGYTF; j_call: TRBJ1-2; v_call: TRBV12-3/TRBV12-4
cdr3_aa: CATSEGNSPLHF; j_call: TRBJ1-6; v_call: TRBV15
cdr3_aa: CASSRQTDYEQYF; j_call: TRBJ2-7; v_call: TRBV5-4
cdr3_aa: CASSSMGGGGSYEQYF; j_call: TRBJ2-7; v_call: TRBV7-2
cdr3_aa: CASSLDREAYEQYF; j_call: TRBJ2-7; v_call: TRBV11-2
cdr3_aa: CASSLMPGGSTGELFF; j_call: TRBJ2-2; v_call: TRBV7-2
cdr3_aa: CASSFSAREGGYTF; j_call: TRBJ1-2; v_call: TRBV7-9
cdr3_aa: CASSGDPGYGYTF; j_call: TRBJ1-2; v_call: TRBV9
cdr3_aa: CASSNRGGRETQYF; j_call: TRBJ2-5; v_call: TRBV6-1
cdr3_aa: CASSGAPEGNQPQHF; j_call: TRBJ1-5; v_call: TRBV28
cdr3_aa: CASSPPTVYEQYF; j_call: TRBJ2-7; v_call: TRBV18
cdr3_aa: CASTPERANEQFF; j_call: TRBJ2-1; v_call: TRBV2
cdr3_aa: CASIPSSTDTQYF; j_call: TRBJ2-3; v_call: TRBV7-9
cdr3_aa: CASSQGPWTSRGQETQYF; j_call: TRBJ2-5; v_call: TRBV4-1
cdr3_aa: CASSLRTGANYGYTF; j_call: TRBJ1-2; v_call: TRBV5-1
cdr3_aa: CSVETSTGEQYF; j_call: TRBJ2-7; v_call: TRBV29-1
cdr3_aa: CSAREGLAAYNEQFF; j_call: TRBJ2-1; v_call: TRBV20-1
cdr3_aa: CATSSAGDRGATDTQYF; j_call: TRBJ2-3; v_call: TRBV24-1
cdr3_aa: CASSYSGRIYEQYF; j_call: TRBJ2-7; v_call: TRBV6-2/TRBV6-3
cdr3_aa: CASRVGREGYTF; j_call: TRBJ1-2; v_call: TRBV5-1
cdr3_aa: CASSEGKTYGYTF; j_call: TRBJ1-2; v_call: TRBV6-1
cdr3_aa: CASSPDTDIQYF; j_call: TRBJ2-4; v_call: TRBV7-9
cdr3_aa: CASSPTPETRSYNEQFF; j_call: TRBJ2-1; v_call: TRBV4-3
cdr3_aa: CAWSLWAAGELFF; j_call: TRBJ2-2; v_call: TRBV30